The rows below give T cell receptor beta chains drawn from one sample of a study of shared clonotypes between healthy human individuals. Generated by immunoSEQ multiplex PCR, the TCRdb table keeps only in-frame clones and is missing some. Here the sample spans 2 million to 2.5 million clones, around 95% being singletons. The sample comprised naive CD4+ T cells sorted from blood. The receptor source for this set is a man between 18 and 29 years old in good health. CDR3s include the opening cysteine and the closing phenylalanine or tryptophan. A D gene is named only where the DNA matches it firmly. Expanded clones are given a class, and other clones once, few, many or no size at all.

TRBD2	TRBV5-4	16	-	TRBJ2-7	TGTGCCAGCAGCTCGGGACTAGCGGGTGCTGTGGGAGAGCAGTACTTC	CASSSGLAGAVGEQYF
TRBD2	TRBV2	17	-	TRBJ2-3	TGTGCCAGCAGTGACCCCGGCAGACTAGCGGGAGTGTATACGCAGTATTTT	CASSDPGRLAGVYTQYF
TRBD1	TRBV6-6	13	-	TRBJ2-3	TGTGCCAGCAGCCGGACAGGGGTAGATACGCAGTATTTT	CASSRTGVDTQYF
-	TRBV7-9	14	-	TRBJ1-1	TGTGCCAGCAGCTTACAGGGCGGGAACACTGAAGCTTTCTTT	CASSLQGGNTEAFF
-	TRBV5-6	15	-	TRBJ1-6	TGTGCCAGCAATTCATTTGGTTCCTATAATTCACCCCTCCACTTT	CASNSFGSYNSPLHF
-	TRBV6-6	14	-	TRBJ2-7	TGTGCCAGCACGATGACCAGGGACTCCTACGAGCAGTACTTC	CASTMTRDSYEQYF
-	TRBV18	15	-	TRBJ2-5	TGTGCCAGCTCACCACCTAGCTTAGGTTTGGAGACCCAGTACTTC	CASSPPSLGLETQYF
TRBD2	TRBV11-3	16	-	TRBJ2-3	TGTGCCAGCAGCTTAGGGGAGGGACTACACACAGATACGCAGTATTTT	CASSLGEGLHTDTQYF
-	TRBV5-1	15	-	TRBJ1-2	TGCGCCAGCAGCCCGTCAGGAGAGCCTAACTATGGCTACACCTTC	CASSPSGEPNYGYTF
-	TRBV7-2	12	once	TRBJ2-4	TGTGCCAGCAGCTTATTACCAAACATTCAGTACTTC	CASSLLPNIQYF
-	TRBV13	13	-	TRBJ2-2	TGTGCCAGCAGCTTAGTTGGAGCCGGGGAGCTGTTTTTT	CASSLVGAGELFF
-	TRBV29-1	14	-	TRBJ2-6	TGCAGCGTGAGAGAAGGGGCTGGGGCCAACGTCCTGACTTTC	CSVREGAGANVLTF
-	TRBV10-1	14	-	TRBJ2-7	TGCGCCAGCAGTGAAAACCGGGGAAACTACGAGCAGTACTTC	CASSENRGNYEQYF
-	TRBV6-6	14	-	TRBJ2-7	TGTGCCAGCAGGCCCGGACCGGATTCCTACGAGCAGTACTTC	CASRPGPDSYEQYF
TRBD1	TRBV18	15	-	TRBJ2-1	TGTGCCAGCTCACGACAGGGTGAGTTGGACAATGAGCAGTTCTTC	CASSRQGELDNEQFF
-	TRBV14	14	once	TRBJ1-6	TGTGCCAGCAGCCAACAGGGGCCGTATTCACCCCTCCACTTT	CASSQQGPYSPLHF
-	TRBV5-1	18	-	TRBJ2-5	TGCGCCAGCAGCTTGGAGTTCCAGGGCAGGGGAAAAGCGGAGACCCAGTACTTC	CASSLEFQGRGKAETQYF
-	TRBV4-3	16	once	TRBJ1-2	TGCGCCAGCAGCCTATTTCAGGGATCCCCCAACTATGGCTACACCTTC	CASSLFQGSPNYGYTF
TRBD1	TRBV2	14	few	TRBJ2-2	TGTGCCAGCAGTGGGACAGGGCCCACCGGGGAGCTGTTTTTT	CASSGTGPTGELFF
-	TRBV5-8	14	-	TRBJ2-3	TGTGCCAGCAGCTTTGGACAGTACACAGATACGCAGTATTTT	CASSFGQYTDTQYF
TRBD1	TRBV10-3	15	-	TRBJ1-5	TGTGCCATCAGTCCGACAGGGGGCTTAATACAGCCCCAGCATTTT	CAISPTGGLIQPQHF
-	TRBV5-4	14	once	TRBJ1-1	TGTGCCAGCGGTGCTATGGAGATGAACACTGAAGCTTTCTTT	CASGAMEMNTEAFF
TRBD1	TRBV6-6	13	-	TRBJ1-1	TGTGCCAGCACCGGGACAGCGAACACTGAAGCTTTCTTT	CASTGTANTEAFF
-	TRBV30	12	-	TRBJ2-7	TGTGCCTGGAAACGGGGCGCCTACGAGCAGTACTTC	CAWKRGAYEQYF
-	TRBV15	14	-	TRBJ2-1	TGTGCCACCAGAGACGCAGGGGTTTACAATGAGCAGTTCTTC	CATRDAGVYNEQFF
-	TRBV6-5	13	-	TRBJ1-6	TGTGCCAGCAGTTATAAGAATAATTCACCCCTCCACTTT	CASSYKNNSPLHF
TRBD1	TRBV6-5	15	-	TRBJ1-2	TGTGCCAGCAGTTACGGACAGGGGGCTGGTTATGGCTACACCTTC	CASSYGQGAGYGYTF
-	TRBV6-1	15	once	TRBJ1-4	TGTGCCAGCAGCAGACAGCGGGCAACTAATGAAAAACTGTTTTTT	CASSRQRATNEKLFF
-	TRBV6-6	13	-	TRBJ2-1	TGTGCCAGCAGCGTCGGTCAAATGGGTGAGCAGTTCTTC	CASSVGQMGEQFF
-	TRBV28	14	-	TRBJ2-2	TGTGCCAGCAGACGACAGGGAGGGGCCGGGGAGCTGTTTTTT	CASRRQGGAGELFF
-	TRBV6-6	12	once	TRBJ1-5	TGTGCCAGCCTTTCACCAGGGAGGCCCCAGCATTTT	CASLSPGRPQHF
-	TRBV12-5	13	-	TRBJ1-1	TGTGCTAGTGGTTTGGACGGGGCGTCTGAAGCTTTCTTT	CASGLDGASEAFF
TRBD1	TRBV7-2	14	-	TRBJ1-2	TGTGCCAGCAGCATAGGGACAGCCTTCTATGGCTACACCTTC	CASSIGTAFYGYTF
-	TRBV18	13	few	TRBJ2-1	TGTGCCAGCTCACCCTGGGGGTACAATGAGCAGTTCTTC	CASSPWGYNEQFF
TRBD1	TRBV19	16	few	TRBJ2-7	TGTGCCAGTAGCACAGATATCGGACAGGGCTCCTACGAGCAGTACTTC	CASSTDIGQGSYEQYF
TRBD1	TRBV5-1	18	-	TRBJ1-3	TGCGCCAGCAGCTTGCGGACAGGGGGCGGATTGGGACAGAACACCATATATTTT	CASSLRTGGGLGQNTIYF
-	TRBV7-2	15	-	TRBJ1-2	TGTGCCAGCAGCTCGGGGCGGACGGCCTCGGGAGGCTACACCTTC	CASSSGRTASGGYTF
-	TRBV7-9	16	-	TRBJ2-2	TGTGCCAGCAGCTTACTCAGTTTACCCCGCACCGGGGAGCTGTTTTTT	CASSLLSLPRTGELFF
-	TRBV5-1	12	-	TRBJ2-1	TGCGCCAGCAGCTTAGGGGGTATCGAGCAGTTCTTC	CASSLGGIEQFF
-	TRBV29-1	15	-	TRBJ2-1	TGCAGCGACATGACAGGTTTGAGCTCCTACAATGAGCAGTTCTTC	CSDMTGLSSYNEQFF
-	TRBV28	15	-	TRBJ1-5	TGTGCCAGCAGTTTATACGGGAATAGCAATCAGCCCCAGCATTTT	CASSLYGNSNQPQHF
TRBD2	TRBV7-8	16	-	TRBJ2-7	TGTGCCAGCAGCTTAGACCCGCGGGGGGCCTCCTACGAGCAGTACTTC	CASSLDPRGASYEQYF
TRBD2	TRBV6-1	14	-	TRBJ2-7	TGTGCCAGCAGTTCAGCGGGAGGGGGCTACGAGCAGTACTTC	CASSSAGGGYEQYF
TRBD1	TRBV18	14	-	TRBJ2-7	TGTGCCAGCTCAGTCACAGGGGGCAGCTACGAGCAGTACTTC	CASSVTGGSYEQYF
-	TRBV5-1	14	once	TRBJ2-3	TGCGCCAGCAGTCGGGGAGGACTCGCAGATACGCAGTATTTT	CASSRGGLADTQYF
-	TRBV6-1	13	-	TRBJ1-3	TGTGCCACCGGCGGGGGGTCTGGAAACACCATATATTTT	CATGGGSGNTIYF